What follows are 24 T cell receptor beta chains derived from one specimen sequenced in a study of graft-versus-host responses after intestinal transplantation. No cognate antigen is known for these TCRs. The table came from immunoSEQ multiplex PCR; TCRdb's copy has only in-frame clones and leaves some out. Seen here are about 100,000 clones, 85% to 95% observed once, and the top ten hold around 5.8%. This specimen consisted of unstimulated CD8+ T cells sorted from spleen or lymph node cells, obtained before intestinal transplant. These TCRs come from a human donor who received an intestinal transplant.

The chain has TRBV2 and TRBJ2-2; maybe TRBD1 (5 bases). The germline V gene encodes CDR1 SNHLY and CDR2 FYNNEI. The CDR3 sequence is 13 residues long. V dropped 8 bases and J dropped 0 bases, with 7 bases sitting between them. The CDR3 sequence is CASQGSNTGELFF. The DNA for the CDR3 is TGTGCCAGCCAGGGCTCGAACACCGGGGAGCTGTTTTTT.

CDR3 in amino acids: CASSSPGQGIGEQYF. CDR3 sequence (DNA): TGTGCCAGCTCATCTCCGGGACAGGGAATTGGCGAGCAGTACTTC. The V gene is TRBV18, the J gene TRBJ2-7; 9 positions match TRBD1. Looked up from germline, CDR1 is KGHSH and CDR2 is LQKENI. CDR3 size: 15 residues. V lost 5 bases to trimming and J lost 6 bases; unmatched junction nucleotides: 11.

This chain links TRBV4-1 with TRBJ2-2; 7 bases align to TRBD1. Germline values: CDR1 MGHRA, CDR2 YSYEKL. CDR3 length equals 15 residues. The V and J ends lost 3 bases and 6 bases, in that order; junction bases with no gene match: 7. The CDR3 spells CASSQRQGSPGELFF. The DNA for the CDR3 is TGCGCCAGCAGCCAGAGACAGGGAAGTCCCGGGGAGCTGTTTTTT.

Comment on this clone: At one end the junction does not follow the germline gene, possibly because of a read error. Other DNA sequences in the sample encode the same CDR3. In DNA form, the CDR3 reads TGTGCTAGCAGTTACTATAGATACCAAGAGACCCAGTACTTC. Encoded protein: CASSYYRYQETQYF. This chain links TRBV6-5 with TRBJ2-5; no reliable D call. Germline V gives CDR1 MNHEY, CDR2 SVGAGI. The CDR3 extends over 14 amino acids.

The V call is TRBV6-6, the J call TRBJ2-7; D might be TRBD1 or TRBD2, each matching 5 bases. The V end was cut by 6 bases, the J end by 0 bases, with 12 bases between. Germline V gives CDR1 MNHNY, CDR2 SVGAGI (reference sequence). The CDR3 is 14 residues long. The CDR3 coding sequence is TGTGCCAGCAGCAGGGACCAAAGCTCCTACGAGCAGTACTTC. Protein sequence: CASSRDQSSYEQYF.

J is TRBJ2-7 and V is TRBV11-2; D is perhaps TRBD2 (6 bases). The V and J ends lost 5 bases and 2 bases respectively, with 13 bases between them. The length of the CDR3 is 14 residues. Germline V gene lookup returns CDR1 SGHAT and CDR2 FQNNGV. The CDR3 spells CASSQPGLTYEQYF. CDR3 DNA: TGTGCCAGCAGCCAGCCGGGACTTACCTACGAGCAGTACTTC.

The rearrangement uses TRBV5-6 and TRBJ1-6, with TRBD1 as a possible D gene (6 bases). The CDR3 is 16 amino acids. Germline CDR1 and CDR2: SGHDT and YYEEEE. Trimming removed 1 base from V and 4 bases from J, with 12 bases in between. The CDR3 nucleotides read TGTGCCAGCAGCTTGTGGGACATCTTATATAATTCACCCCTCCACTTT. It translates to CASSLWDILYNSPLHF.

The CDR3, as DNA: TGTGCCAGCAGCCCTCGGCCTGCCGCCTACGAGCAGTACTTC. It translates to CASSPRPAAYEQYF. The chain uses TRBV7-2 and TRBJ2-7; unclear D gene. CDR3 length equals 14 residues. Trimming cost V 5 bases and J 2 bases, with 13 bases left between them. CDR1 and CDR2 (germline): SGHTA, FQGNSA.

The chain uses TRBV9 and TRBJ2-5; 9 bases agree with TRBD1. The trim removed 3 bases at V and 3 bases at J, leaving 9 bases unmatched. CDR1 and CDR2 (germline): SGDLS, YYNGEE. CDR3 length: 16 amino acids. Here the CDR3 reads CASSDNRDRAKETQYF. In DNA, the CDR3 is TGTGCCAGCAGCGACAACCGGGACAGGGCGAAAGAGACCCAGTACTTC.

V usage is TRBV19 and J usage is TRBJ1-2; maybe TRBD1 (6 bases). Trimming cost V 3 bases and J 8 bases, with 13 bases left between them. Germline loops: CDR1 LNHDA, CDR2 SQIVND (reference sequence). CDR3 size: 13 residues. This chain's CDR3 is CASSIWEGDGYTF. In nucleotides, the CDR3 is TGTGCCAGTAGTATCTGGGAGGGGGACGGCTACACCTTC.

The chain couples TRBV5-6 to TRBJ1-2, with D perhaps TRBD1 (5 bases). Deletions cut 3 bases from V and 4 bases from J, with 13 bases between. This CDR3 region has 14 residues. Germline V gives CDR1 SGHDT, CDR2 YYEEEE. In nucleotides, the CDR3 is TGTGCCAGCAGCTGGGGGAGGCAGGCCTATGGCTACACCTTC. Amino acid sequence: CASSWGRQAYGYTF.

The chain is built from TRBV28 and TRBJ2-5, with D perhaps TRBD1 (6 bases). Deletions cut 1 base from V and 5 bases from J, with 14 bases between. Germline V gene data show CDR1 as MDHEN and CDR2 as SYDVKM. The CDR3 contains 15 residues. CDR3 nucleotide sequence: TGTGCCAGCAGTTTATTGGCAGGGGAGTGGGAGACCCAGTACTTC. It translates to CASSLLAGEWETQYF. The full variable domain, its missing parts supplied by reference TRBV28 and TRBJ2-5, is DVKVTQSSRYLVKRTGEKVFLECVQDMDHENMFWYRQDPGLGLRLIYFSYDVKMKEKGDIPEGYSVSREKKERFSLILESASTNQTSMYLCASSLLAGEWETQYFGPGTRLLVL.

The chain has TRBV10-2 and TRBJ1-6; the D gene is possibly TRBD1 (5 bases). Germline V lookup: CDR1 WSHSY, CDR2 SAAADI. There are 15 residues in the CDR3. V was clipped by 1 base and J by 7 bases, with 11 bases between them. The CDR3 loop is CASSELTGGNSPLHF. The CDR3 DNA follows: TGCGCCAGCAGTGAGTTAACAGGAGGAAATTCACCCCTCCACTTT.

The chain joins TRBV6-5 to TRBJ1-2, with no clear D. Germline V gene lookup returns CDR1 MNHEY and CDR2 SVGAGI. V lost 6 bases, J lost 4 bases, and 12 bases lay in between. The CDR3 runs to 13 residues. The CDR3, as DNA: TGTGCCAGCAGCCCCCGGGAAGCCTATGGCTACACCTTC. It codes for CASSPREAYGYTF.

The chain joins TRBV13 to TRBJ2-2; possible D gene TRBD1, 5 bases. The CDR3 length is 14 residues. Trimming removed 5 bases at V and 3 bases at J, with 10 bases between. Germline V gene sequence: CDR1 PRHDT, CDR2 FYEKMQ (reference sequence). The CDR3 DNA follows: TGTGCCAGCAGCCTGACAGAGTACACCGGGGAGCTGTTTTTT. As protein: CASSLTEYTGELFF.

V is TRBV5-1 and J is TRBJ1-1; weak D call: TRBD1 (6 bases). The CDR3 is made up of 13 amino acids. Germline CDR1 SGHRS, CDR2 YFSETQ. V was trimmed by 4 bases and J by 4 bases, leaving 11 bases between them. CDR3: CASSPGVGTEAFF. CDR3 DNA sequence: TGCGCCAGCAGCCCAGGGGTCGGCACTGAAGCTTTCTTT.

V usage is TRBV5-1 and J usage is TRBJ2-5; D possibly corresponds to TRBD2 (5 bases). V lost 2 bases and J 5 bases, leaving 22 bases between the germline ends. The CDR3 is made up of 17 amino acids. Germline values: CDR1 SGHRS, CDR2 YFSETQ. The CDR3 here is CASSFYPVSASGETQYF. DNA for the CDR3: TGCGCCAGCAGCTTCTACCCGGTGAGCGCCTCGGGGGAGACCCAGTACTTC.

This clone was counted only a few times. At one of its ends the junction is not consistent with the germline gene, which may arise from a read error. The gene calls are TRBV6-4 and TRBJ2-7, with TRBD2 as a possible D gene (6 bases). CDR3 length: 13 residues. Germline V gene sequence: CDR1 MRHNA, CDR2 SNTAGT. The CDR3 here is CASSAGNVYEQYF. CDR3 nucleotide sequence: TGCGCCAGCAGTGCGGGAAACGTCTACGAGCAGTACTTC.

The chain has TRBV6-5 and TRBJ1-2; tentative D call: TRBD1 (5 bases). Between the trimmed V and J ends, which lost 2 bases and 8 bases, there was a span of 9 bases. The CDR3 consists of 12 residues. The germline V gene has CDR1 MNHEY and CDR2 SVGAGI. The CDR3 protein is CASSYGGKGYTF. DNA for the CDR3: TGTGCCAGCAGTTACGGGGGAAAAGGCTACACCTTC.

In this sample, this clone turned up once. This sequence joins TRBV27 and TRBJ2-7; D may be TRBD2 (5 bases). The CDR3 runs to 14 residues. The germline V gene has CDR1 MNHEY and CDR2 SMNVEV (reference sequence). Trimming took off 6 bases at V and 4 bases at J, with 16 bases between the two ends. CDR3 region: CASSELDRGYEQYF. The DNA of the CDR3 is TGTGCCAGCAGCGAGTTGGACCGAGGGTACGAGCAGTACTTC.

The chain carries TRBV2 and TRBJ1-1, with D maybe TRBD1 (5 bases). Germline V gives CDR1 SNHLY, CDR2 FYNNEI. The germline V and J ends were trimmed by 8 bases and 3 bases, with 10 bases remaining between them. The CDR3 runs 12 residues. Written as DNA, the CDR3 is TGTGCCAGCGTAGGGGAGGACACTGAAGCTTTCTTT. Encoded protein: CASVGEDTEAFF.

V and J are TRBV9 and TRBJ2-7; 8 positions agree with TRBD1. V lost 4 bases and J lost 3; bases outside the gene matches: 3. CDR3 length: 13 amino acids. The V gene's germline CDR1 is SGDLS and CDR2 YYNGEE. The CDR3 bases are TGTGCCAGCAGCACAGGGACAGGCTACGAGCAGTACTTC. It yields the protein CASSTGTGYEQYF.

The chain uses TRBV25-1 and TRBJ1-1, with TRBD1 as a possible D gene (6 bases). This CDR3 region has 14 residues. CDR1 is MGHDK, CDR2 SYGVNS, per germline. Trimming shortened V by 6 bases and J by 3 bases, and 14 bases separated the two germline ends. The CDR3 region has the DNA TGTGCCAGCAGCCACGAGGGGGGGTACACTGAAGCTTTCTTT. This encodes CASSHEGGYTEAFF. The full variable domain, rest sourced from reference TRBV25-1 and TRBJ1-1, is EADIYQTPRYLVIGTGKKITLECSQTMGHDKMYWYQQDPGMELHLIHYSYGVNSTEKGDLSSESTVSRIRTEHFPLTLESARPSHTSQYLCASSHEGGYTEAFFGQGTRLTVV.

This chain links TRBV2 with TRBJ1-5; unclear D gene. The CDR3 has 15 amino acids. Germline lookup yields CDR1 SNHLY and CDR2 FYNNEI. V dropped 1 base and J dropped 3 bases, with 10 bases sitting between them. CDR3 region: CASSEESGDNQPQHF. In DNA form, the CDR3 reads TGTGCCAGCAGTGAAGAGTCGGGCGACAATCAGCCCCAGCATTTT.